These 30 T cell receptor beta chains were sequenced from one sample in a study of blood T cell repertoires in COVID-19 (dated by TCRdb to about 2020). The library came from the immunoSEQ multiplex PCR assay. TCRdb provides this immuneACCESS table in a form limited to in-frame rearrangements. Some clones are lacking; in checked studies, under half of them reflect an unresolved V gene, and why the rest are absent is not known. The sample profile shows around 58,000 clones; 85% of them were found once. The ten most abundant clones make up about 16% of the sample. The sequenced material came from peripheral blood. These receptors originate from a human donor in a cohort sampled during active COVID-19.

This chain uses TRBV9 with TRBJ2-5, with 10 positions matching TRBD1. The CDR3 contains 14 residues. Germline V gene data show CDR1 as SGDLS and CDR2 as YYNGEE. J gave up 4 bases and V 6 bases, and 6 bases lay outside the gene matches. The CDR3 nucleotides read TGTGCCAGCAATAGACAGGGGGCTGGAGAGACCCAGTACTTC. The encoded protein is CASNRQGAGETQYF.

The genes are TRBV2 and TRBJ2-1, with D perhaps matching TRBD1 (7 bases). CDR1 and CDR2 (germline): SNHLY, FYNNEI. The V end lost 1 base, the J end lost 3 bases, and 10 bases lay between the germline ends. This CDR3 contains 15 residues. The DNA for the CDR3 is TGTGCCAGCAGTGAAGACCAGGGGGGCTACAATGAGCAGTTCTTC. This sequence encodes CASSEDQGGYNEQFF. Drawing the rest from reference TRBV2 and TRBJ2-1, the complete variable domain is EPEVTQTPSHQVTQMGQEVILRCVPISNHLYFYWYRQILGQKVEFLVSFYNNEISEKSEIFDDQFSVERPDGSNFTLKIRSTKLEDSAMYFCASSEDQGGYNEQFFGPGTRLTVL.

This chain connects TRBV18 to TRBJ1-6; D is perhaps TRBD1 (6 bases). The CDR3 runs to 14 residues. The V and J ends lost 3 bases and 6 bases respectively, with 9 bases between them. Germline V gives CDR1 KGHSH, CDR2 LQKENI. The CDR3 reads CASSPSRGNSPLHF. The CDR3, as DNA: TGTGCCAGCTCACCGAGCAGGGGTAATTCACCCCTCCACTTT.

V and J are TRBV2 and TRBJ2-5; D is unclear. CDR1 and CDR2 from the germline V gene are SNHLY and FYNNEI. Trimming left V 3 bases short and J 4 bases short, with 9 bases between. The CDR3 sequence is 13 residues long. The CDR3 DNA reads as TGTGCCAGCAGTGAGAATAGAGGAGAGACCCAGTACTTC. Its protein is CASSENRGETQYF.

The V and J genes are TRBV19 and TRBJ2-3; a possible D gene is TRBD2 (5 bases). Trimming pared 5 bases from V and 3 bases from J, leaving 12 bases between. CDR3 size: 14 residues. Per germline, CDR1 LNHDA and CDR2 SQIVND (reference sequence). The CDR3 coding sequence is TGTGCCAGTAGTGCCCCGGGGATAACAGATACGCAGTATTTT. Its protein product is CASSAPGITDTQYF.

CDR3 sequence reads: CAWSVGGGSEAFF. The DNA of the CDR3 is TGTGCCTGGAGTGTAGGGGGAGGGAGTGAAGCTTTCTTT. J is TRBJ1-1 and V is TRBV30; TRBD1 might be the D (6 bases). The CDR3 totals 13 residues. Germline loops: CDR1 GTSNPN, CDR2 SVGIG (reference sequence). Trimming removed 0 bases from V and 7 bases from J, with 12 bases in between.

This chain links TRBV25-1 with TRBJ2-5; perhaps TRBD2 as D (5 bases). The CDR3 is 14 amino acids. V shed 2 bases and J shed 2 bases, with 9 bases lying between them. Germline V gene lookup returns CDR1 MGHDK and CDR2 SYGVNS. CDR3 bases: TGTGCCAGCAGTGAACTAACTAGACAAGAGACCCAGTACTTC. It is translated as CASSELTRQETQYF.

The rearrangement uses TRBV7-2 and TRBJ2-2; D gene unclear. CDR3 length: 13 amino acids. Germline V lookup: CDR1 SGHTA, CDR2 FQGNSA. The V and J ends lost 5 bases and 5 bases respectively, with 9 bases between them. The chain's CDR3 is CASSATWTGELFF. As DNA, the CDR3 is TGTGCCAGCAGCGCTACCTGGACCGGGGAGCTGTTTTTT.

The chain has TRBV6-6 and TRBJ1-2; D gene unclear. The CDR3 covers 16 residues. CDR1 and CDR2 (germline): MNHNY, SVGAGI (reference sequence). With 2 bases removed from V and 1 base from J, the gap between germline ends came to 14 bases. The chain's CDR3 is CASSYLPTPVNYGYTF. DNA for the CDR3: TGTGCCAGCAGTTACCTCCCGACACCGGTTAACTATGGCTACACCTTC.

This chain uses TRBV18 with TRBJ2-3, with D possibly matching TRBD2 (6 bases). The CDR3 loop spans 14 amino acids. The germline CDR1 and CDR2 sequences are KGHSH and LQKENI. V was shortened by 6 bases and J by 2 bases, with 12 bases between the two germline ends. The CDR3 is CASSRRGYTDTQYF. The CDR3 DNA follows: TGTGCCAGCTCTAGGAGGGGCTACACAGATACGCAGTATTTT.

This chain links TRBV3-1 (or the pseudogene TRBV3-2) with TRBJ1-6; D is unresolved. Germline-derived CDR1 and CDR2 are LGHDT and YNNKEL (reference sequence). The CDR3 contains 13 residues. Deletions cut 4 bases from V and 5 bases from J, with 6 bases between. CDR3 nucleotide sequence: TGTGCCAGCAGCCCCGGAGATAATTCACCCCTCCACTTT. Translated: CASSPGDNSPLHF.

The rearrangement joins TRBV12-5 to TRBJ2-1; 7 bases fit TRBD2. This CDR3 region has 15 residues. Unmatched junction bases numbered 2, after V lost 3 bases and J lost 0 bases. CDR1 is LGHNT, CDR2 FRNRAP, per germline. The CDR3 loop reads CASGLAGSSYNEQFF. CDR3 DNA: TGTGCTAGTGGTTTAGCGGGGAGCTCCTACAATGAGCAGTTCTTC.

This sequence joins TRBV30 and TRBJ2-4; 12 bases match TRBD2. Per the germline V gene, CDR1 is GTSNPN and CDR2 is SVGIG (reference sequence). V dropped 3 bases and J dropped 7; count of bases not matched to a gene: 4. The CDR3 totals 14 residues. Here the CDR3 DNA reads TGTGCCTGGAGACTAGCGGGGGGACCTAACATTCAGTACTTC. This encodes CAWRLAGGPNIQYF. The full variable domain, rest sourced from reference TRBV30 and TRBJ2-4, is SQTIHQWPATLVQPVGSPLSLECTVEGTSNPNLYWYRQAAGRGLQLLFYSVGIGQISSEVPQNLSASRPQDRQFILSSKKLLLSDSGFYLCAWRLAGGPNIQYFGAGTRLSVL.

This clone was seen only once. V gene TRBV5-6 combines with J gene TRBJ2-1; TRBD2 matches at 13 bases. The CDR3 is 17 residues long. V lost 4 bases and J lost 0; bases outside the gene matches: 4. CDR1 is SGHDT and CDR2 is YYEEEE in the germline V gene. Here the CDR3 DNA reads TGTGCCAGCAGCATCCGACTAGCGGGGGGCTCCTACAATGAGCAGTTCTTC. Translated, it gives CASSIRLAGGSYNEQFF.

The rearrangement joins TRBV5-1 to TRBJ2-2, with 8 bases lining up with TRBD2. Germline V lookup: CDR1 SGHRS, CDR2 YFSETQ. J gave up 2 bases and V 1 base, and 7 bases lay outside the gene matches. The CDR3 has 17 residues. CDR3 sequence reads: CASSLLAGGPNTGELFF. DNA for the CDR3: TGCGCCAGCAGCTTGTTGGCGGGAGGACCCAACACCGGGGAGCTGTTTTTT.

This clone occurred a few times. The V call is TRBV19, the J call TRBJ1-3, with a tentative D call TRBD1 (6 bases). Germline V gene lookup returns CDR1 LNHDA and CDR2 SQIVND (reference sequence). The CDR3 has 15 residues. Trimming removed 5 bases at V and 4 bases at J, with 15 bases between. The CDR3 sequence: CASSPGGGAGNTIYF. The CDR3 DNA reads TGTGCCAGTAGTCCCGGGGGGGGCGCCGGAAACACCATATATTTT.

CDR3 in DNA: TGCGCCAGCAGCCAAGGCAGGGTGGGCAATCAGCCCCAGCATTTT. This codes for CASSQGRVGNQPQHF. This chain connects TRBV4-3 to TRBJ1-5; perhaps TRBD1 as D (5 bases). The CDR3 covers 15 residues. Germline V lookup: CDR1 LGHNA, CDR2 YSLEER. Trimming pared 1 base from V and 2 bases from J, leaving 9 bases between.

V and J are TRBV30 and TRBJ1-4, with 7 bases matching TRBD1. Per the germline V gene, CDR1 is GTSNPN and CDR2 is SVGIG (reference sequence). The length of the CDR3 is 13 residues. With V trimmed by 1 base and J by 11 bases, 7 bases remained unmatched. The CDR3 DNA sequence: TGTGCCTGGAGTGCCCAACAACAGGGGAAACTGTTTTTT. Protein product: CAWSAQQQGKLFF.

CDR3 sequence: CASSLVYDRTVNTEAFF. The CDR3, as DNA: TGTGCCAGCAGCTTGGTATATGACAGGACCGTGAACACTGAAGCTTTCTTT. The rearrangement links TRBV5-6 to TRBJ1-1, with D possibly being TRBD1 (6 bases). Trimming shortened V by 0 bases and J by 0 bases, and 15 bases separated the two germline ends. Germline assignment: CDR1 SGHDT and CDR2 YYEEEE. CDR3 length equals 17 residues.

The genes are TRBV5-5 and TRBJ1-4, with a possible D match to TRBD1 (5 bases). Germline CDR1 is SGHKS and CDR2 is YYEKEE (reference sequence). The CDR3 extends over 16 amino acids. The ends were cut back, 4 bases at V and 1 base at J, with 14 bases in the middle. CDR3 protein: CASSVYPQGTNEKLFF. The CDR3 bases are TGTGCCAGCAGCGTCTACCCCCAGGGAACTAATGAAAAACTGTTTTTT.

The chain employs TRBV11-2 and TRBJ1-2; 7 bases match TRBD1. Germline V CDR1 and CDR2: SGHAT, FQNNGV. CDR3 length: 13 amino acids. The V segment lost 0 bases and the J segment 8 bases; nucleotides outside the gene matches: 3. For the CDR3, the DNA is TGTGCCAGCAGCTTAGATCAGGGGGGCGGCTACACCTTC. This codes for CASSLDQGGGYTF.

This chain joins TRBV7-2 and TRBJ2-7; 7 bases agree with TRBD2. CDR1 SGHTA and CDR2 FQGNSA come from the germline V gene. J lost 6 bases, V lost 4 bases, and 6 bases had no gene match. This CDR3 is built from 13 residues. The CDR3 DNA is TGTGCCAGCAGCTCCTCACAGCGGGGCGAGCAGTACTTC. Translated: CASSSSQRGEQYF.

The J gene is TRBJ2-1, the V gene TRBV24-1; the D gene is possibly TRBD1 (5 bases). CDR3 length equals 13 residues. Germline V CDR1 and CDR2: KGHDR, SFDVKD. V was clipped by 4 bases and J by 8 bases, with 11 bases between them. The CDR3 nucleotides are TGTGCCACCAGTGAAGGACAACGGGATGAGCAGTTCTTC. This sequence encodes CATSEGQRDEQFF.

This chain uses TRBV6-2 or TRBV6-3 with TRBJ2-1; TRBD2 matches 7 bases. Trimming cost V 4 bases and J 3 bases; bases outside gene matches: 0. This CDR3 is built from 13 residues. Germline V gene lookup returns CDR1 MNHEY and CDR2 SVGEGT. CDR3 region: CASSWTSYNEQFF. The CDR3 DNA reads TGTGCCAGCAGTTGGACTAGCTACAATGAGCAGTTCTTC.

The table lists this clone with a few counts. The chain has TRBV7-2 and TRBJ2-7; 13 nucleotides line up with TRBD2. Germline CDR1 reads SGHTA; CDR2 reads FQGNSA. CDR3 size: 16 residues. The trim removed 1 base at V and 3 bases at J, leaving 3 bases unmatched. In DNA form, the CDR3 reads TGTGCCAGCAGCTTAGAAGGGACTAGCGGGATCTACGAGCAGTACTTC. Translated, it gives CASSLEGTSGIYEQYF.

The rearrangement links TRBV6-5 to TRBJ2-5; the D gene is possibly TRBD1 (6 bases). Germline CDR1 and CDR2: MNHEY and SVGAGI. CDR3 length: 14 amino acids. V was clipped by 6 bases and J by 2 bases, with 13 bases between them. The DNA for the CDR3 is TGTGCCAGCAGCCGTGGGACACCACAAGAGACCCAGTACTTC. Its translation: CASSRGTPQETQYF.

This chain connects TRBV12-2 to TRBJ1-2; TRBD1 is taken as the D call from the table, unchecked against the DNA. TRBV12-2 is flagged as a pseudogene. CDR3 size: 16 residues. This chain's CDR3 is CASRAHSLDTNYGYTF. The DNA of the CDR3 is TGTGCAAGTCGCGCCCACTCCCTGGACACTAACTATGGCTACACCTTC.

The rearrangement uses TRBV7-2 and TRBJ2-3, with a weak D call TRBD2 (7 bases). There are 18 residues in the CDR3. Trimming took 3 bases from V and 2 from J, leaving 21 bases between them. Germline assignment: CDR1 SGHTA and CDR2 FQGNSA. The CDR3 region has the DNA TGTGCCAGCAGCTTCCTTACCCGGTTGCGGGGGCTCACAGATACGCAGTATTTT. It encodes CASSFLTRLRGLTDTQYF.

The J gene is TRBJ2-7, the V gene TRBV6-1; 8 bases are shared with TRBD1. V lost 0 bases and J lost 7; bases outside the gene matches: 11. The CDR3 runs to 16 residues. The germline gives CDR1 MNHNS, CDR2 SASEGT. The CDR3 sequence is CASSEALGQGAEEQYF. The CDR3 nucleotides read TGTGCCAGCAGTGAAGCGCTAGGACAGGGCGCCGAAGAGCAGTACTTC.

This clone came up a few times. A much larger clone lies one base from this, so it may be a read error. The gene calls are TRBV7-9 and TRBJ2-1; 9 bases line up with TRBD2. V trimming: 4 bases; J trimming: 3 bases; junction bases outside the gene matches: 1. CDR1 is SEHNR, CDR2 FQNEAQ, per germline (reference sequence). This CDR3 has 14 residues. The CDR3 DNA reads TGTGCCAGCAGCTGCGGGGGGGGCTACAATGAGCAGTTCTTC. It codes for CASSCGGGYNEQFF.